The 11 T cell receptor beta chains listed next were all sequenced from one sample in a study of blood T cell repertoires in COVID-19 (dated by TCRdb to 2019 to 2021). The library came from the immunoSEQ multiplex PCR assay. TCRdb took this table from immuneACCESS and kept in-frame rearrangements with V and J called. Such tables lack part of the clones; where checked against another copy, unresolved V genes explain under half of the gap, and the rest is unexplained. The sample profile shows about 190,000 clones; around nine tenths of them were found once. Approximately 1.1% of the sample rests with the top ten. The material sequenced was peripheral blood. Receptor source: a man aged 30-40 years with acute or convalescent COVID-19.

The chain recombines TRBV7-6 with TRBJ2-5, with 8 nucleotides matching TRBD2. Looked up from germline, CDR1 is SGHVS and CDR2 is FNYEAQ. Trimming at V came to 1 base and at J to 12 bases, leaving 10 bases not matched to a gene. This CDR3 is built from 14 residues. In DNA form, the CDR3 reads TGTGCCAGCAGCTTAGAGATAGCGGGGAACCGGAAGTACTTC. Its protein product is CASSLEIAGNRKYF.

The chain uses TRBV5-1 and TRBJ1-5, with 10 bases identical to TRBD1. In germline, CDR1 is SGHRS, CDR2 YFSETQ. The CDR3 has 16 amino acids. Trimming took 3 bases from V and 3 from J; bases not matched to a gene: 6. The CDR3 here is CASSSRQGAINQPQHF. The CDR3, as DNA: TGCGCCAGCAGCTCTAGACAGGGGGCAATCAATCAGCCCCAGCATTTT.

The chain links TRBV7-2 to TRBJ2-3; D may be TRBD1 (5 bases). Trimming removed 2 bases from V and 1 base from J, with 22 bases in between. This CDR3 region has 19 residues. Looked up from germline, CDR1 is SGHTA and CDR2 is FQGNSA. The CDR3, as DNA: TGTGCCAGCAGCTTAAGTAGAGAAAAGACAGCAAGACGCACAGATACGCAGTATTTT. Translated: CASSLSREKTARRTDTQYF.

This clone was seen only once. The genes are TRBV6-5 and TRBJ2-7; no firm D call. V was clipped by 5 bases and J by 2 bases, with 13 bases between them. The CDR3 is 14 amino acids. The V gene's germline CDR1 is MNHEY and CDR2 SVGAGI. The CDR3 DNA follows: TGTGCCAGCAGTCCTTCGACAACTCCCTACGAGCAGTACTTC. It specifies CASSPSTTPYEQYF.

This clone has a single count. This CDR3 reads CATSDGQGRADTQYF. CDR3 DNA sequence: TGTGCCACCAGTGACGGGCAGGGGCGGGCAGATACGCAGTATTTT. The chain has TRBV24-1 and TRBJ2-3, with D maybe TRBD1 (6 bases). CDR1 and CDR2 from the germline V gene are KGHDR and SFDVKD. CDR3 length: 15 amino acids. V shed 4 bases and J shed 4 bases, with 14 bases lying between them.

The chain has TRBV28 and TRBJ1-5, with 8 bases lining up with TRBD1. CDR3 length: 16 residues. J gave up 6 bases and V 6 bases, and 13 bases lay outside the gene matches. CDR1 is MDHEN and CDR2 is SYDVKM in the germline V gene. CDR3 residues: CASRSGTGRDFQPQHF. CDR3 nucleotides: TGTGCCAGCAGGTCCGGGACAGGTAGGGATTTTCAGCCCCAGCATTTT.

The DNA of the CDR3 is TGTGCCAGTAGTATAGGGACAGGGGCGACGGAGGGGAACACTGAAGCTTTCTTT. It translates to CASSIGTGATEGNTEAFF. The V gene is TRBV19, the J gene TRBJ1-1, with 9 bases lining up with TRBD1. Trimming at V came to 1 base and at J to 1 base, leaving 10 bases not matched to a gene. Germline assignment: CDR1 LNHDA and CDR2 SQIVND (reference sequence). This CDR3 comprises 18 residues. Full variable domain (outside the CDR3, taken from reference TRBV19 and TRBJ1-1): DGGITQSPKYLFRKEGQNVTLSCEQNLNHDAMYWYRQDPGQGLRLIYYSQIVNDFQKGDIAEGYSVSREKKESFPLTVTSAQKNPTAFYLCASSIGTGATEGNTEAFFGQGTRLTVV.

The chain has TRBV27 and TRBJ2-5; 7 bases are shared with TRBD2. Per germline, CDR1 MNHEY and CDR2 SMNVEV (reference sequence). This CDR3 region has 18 residues. V gave up 0 bases and J gave up 5 bases; unmatched junction bases: 15. The CDR3: CASSLSGNGRDYGETQYF. DNA of the CDR3: TGTGCCAGCAGTTTATCTGGAAATGGCCGGGACTACGGGGAGACCCAGTACTTC.

The chain couples TRBV7-2 to TRBJ2-7, with 12 bases identical to TRBD2. CDR3 length equals 16 residues. The ends lost 5 bases at V and 4 bases at J; junction bases unmatched: 9. The germline V gene encodes CDR1 SGHTA and CDR2 FQGNSA. CDR3 region: CASSITSGRYSYEQYF. CDR3 in DNA: TGTGCCAGCAGCATTACTAGCGGGAGGTATTCATACGAGCAGTACTTC.

The chain has TRBV9 and TRBJ2-7, with a tentative D call TRBD2 (6 bases). The CDR3 has 15 residues. Germline V gives CDR1 SGDLS, CDR2 YYNGEE. Trimming shortened V by 0 bases and J by 2 bases, and 12 bases separated the two germline ends. The CDR3: CASSVEGLPTYEQYF. The CDR3, as DNA: TGTGCCAGCAGCGTAGAGGGACTCCCTACCTACGAGCAGTACTTC.

This clone has a count of ten or more. This chain joins TRBV4-1 and TRBJ2-1, with 10 bases that match TRBD2. The CDR3 spans 17 residues. Germline V gene sequence: CDR1 MGHRA, CDR2 YSYEKL. Trimming at V came to 0 bases and at J to 0 bases, leaving 2 bases not matched to a gene. In nucleotides, the CDR3 is TGCGCCAGCAGCCAAGATCCTAGCGGGAGCTCCTACAATGAGCAGTTCTTC. Amino acids: CASSQDPSGSSYNEQFF.